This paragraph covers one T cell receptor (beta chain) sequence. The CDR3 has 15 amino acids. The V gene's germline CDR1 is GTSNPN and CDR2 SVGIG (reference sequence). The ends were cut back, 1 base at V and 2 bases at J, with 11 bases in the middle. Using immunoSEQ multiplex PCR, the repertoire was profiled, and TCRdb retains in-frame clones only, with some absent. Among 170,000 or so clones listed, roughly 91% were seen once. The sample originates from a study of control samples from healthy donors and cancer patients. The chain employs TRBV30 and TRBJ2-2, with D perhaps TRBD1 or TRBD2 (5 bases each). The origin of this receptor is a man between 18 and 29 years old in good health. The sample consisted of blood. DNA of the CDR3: TGTGCCTGGAGTGGGGGGACGCTTAACACCGGGGAGCTGTTTTTT. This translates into CAWSGGTLNTGELFF.